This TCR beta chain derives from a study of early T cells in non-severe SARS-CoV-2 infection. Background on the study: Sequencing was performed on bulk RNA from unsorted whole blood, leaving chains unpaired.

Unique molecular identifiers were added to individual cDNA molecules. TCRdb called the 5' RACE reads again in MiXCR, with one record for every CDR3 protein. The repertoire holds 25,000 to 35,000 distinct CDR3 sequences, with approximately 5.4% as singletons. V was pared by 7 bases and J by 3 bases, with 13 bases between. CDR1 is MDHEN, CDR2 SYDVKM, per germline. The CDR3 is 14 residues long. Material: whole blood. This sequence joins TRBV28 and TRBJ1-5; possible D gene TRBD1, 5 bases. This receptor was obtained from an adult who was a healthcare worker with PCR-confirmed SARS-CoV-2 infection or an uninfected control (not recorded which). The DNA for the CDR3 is TGTGCCAGCACTCTGACAGAGGTCAATCAGCCCCAGCATTTT. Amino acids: CASTLTEVNQPQHF.